This entry lists 27 T cell receptor beta chains sequenced from one sample in a study of read filtering for tumor transcriptome and immune sequencing (dated by TCRdb to the early 2020s). These reads were obtained on an Illumina HiSeq 4000. The Immunoverse kit was used to build TCR libraries from roughly 370 ng RNA, with molecular barcoded adaptors covering alpha/delta and beta/gamma chains. In-frame beta chains were kept once TCRdb had trimmed the public reads at Q25 with fastp and called clones with MiXCR. Entries are consolidated by CDR3 protein sequence, retaining the most common genes and DNA. The sample data list 45,000 to 50,000 distinct CDR3 sequences, and over 9.5% of these were observed just once. The ten biggest clones cover roughly 14% of the sample. Sequenced input: a population of CD138-negative cells sorted from bone marrow. This specimen's cell subset or site label, per the study, means: bone marrow mononuclear cells depleted of CD138+ plasma/myeloma cells by negative magnetic selection. The receptors originated from a donor over 35 with multiple myeloma.

This clonotype was detected ten times or more. The chain uses TRBV6-2 or TRBV6-3 and TRBJ2-3; D is ambiguous. CDR3 length: 14 residues. The V gene lost 6 bases and the J gene lost 0 bases, with 10 bases spanning the gap. Germline assignment: CDR1 MNHEY and CDR2 SVGEGT. The CDR3 protein is CASSDSSSTDTQYF. CDR3 DNA sequence: TGTGCCAGCAGCGACTCGTCTAGCACAGATACGCAGTATTTT.

There are a few counts of this clonotype. The genes are TRBV4-1 and TRBJ1-5; 9 nucleotides align to TRBD1. There are 17 residues in the CDR3. The germline V gene has CDR1 MGHRA and CDR2 YSYEKL. V was clipped by 2 bases and J by 7 bases; unmatched bases: 12. DNA of the CDR3: TGCGCCAGCAGCCAAATCACTCTCACAGGGGGCTGGCAGCCCCAGCATTTT. Translated, it gives CASSQITLTGGWQPQHF.

This clonotype was counted many times. V and J are TRBV6-5 and TRBJ2-6; D is possibly TRBD1 or TRBD2 (5 bases each). V lost 2 bases, J lost 2 bases, and 10 bases lay in between. Germline loops: CDR1 MNHEY, CDR2 SVGAGI. The CDR3 is 16 amino acids. The CDR3: CASSYVLGAGANVLTF. For the CDR3, the DNA is TGTGCCAGCAGTTACGTGCTGGGGGCTGGGGCCAACGTCCTGACTTTC.

This clonotype was detected many times. This chain uses TRBV30 with TRBJ2-3; TRBD2 matches 11 bases. This CDR3 has 16 amino acids. Losses at the gene ends were 5 bases for V and 0 bases for J; bases not matched to a gene: 7. The germline V gene has CDR1 GTSNPN and CDR2 SVGIG (reference sequence). DNA for the CDR3: TGTGCCTGGGGTAGCGGGAGGGCCCGGAGCACAGATACGCAGTATTTT. It encodes CAWGSGRARSTDTQYF. The full variable domain, with the rest looked up from reference TRBV30 and TRBJ2-3, is SQTIHQWPATLVQPVGSPLSLECTVEGTSNPNLYWYRQAAGRGLQLLFYSVGIGQISSEVPQNLSASRPQDRQFILSSKKLLLSDSGFYLCAWGSGRARSTDTQYFGPGTRLTVL.

This clonotype turned up a few times. It may be a read error: a sequence one base away is much more abundant. No conserved phenylalanine or tryptophan is present at the end of the CDR3, so a read error is the likely explanation. The chain recombines TRBV4-2 with TRBJ2-3; 7 positions match TRBD2. This CDR3 is 16 amino acids long. Germline-derived CDR1 and CDR2 are LGHNA and YNFKEQ. The V segment lost 0 bases and the J segment 5 bases; nucleotides outside the gene matches: 8. CDR3 sequence: CASSQEGGRAGDTQYL. CDR3 bases: TGTGCCAGCAGCCAAGAAGGAGGGAGGGCCGGAGATACGCAGTATCTT.

This clonotype was detected ten times or more. V is TRBV2 and J is TRBJ2-7, with TRBD2 matching over 9 bases. Unmatched junction bases numbered 6, after V lost 10 bases and J lost 2 bases. The length of the CDR3 is 13 residues. Germline V gene data show CDR1 as SNHLY and CDR2 as FYNNEI. CDR3 nucleotides: TGTGCCACCCGGGGGACTAGCACCTACGAGCAGTACTTC. It yields the protein CATRGTSTYEQYF.

This clonotype was detected ten times or more. V and J are TRBV4-1 and TRBJ1-1; D may be TRBD1 (6 bases). Germline V gives CDR1 MGHRA, CDR2 YSYEKL. The CDR3 spans 16 residues. Trimming took 4 bases from V and 1 from J, leaving 16 bases between them. The CDR3 DNA follows: TGCGCCAGCAGCCCTGACCCAGGGGTAAGGAACACTGAAGCTTTCTTT. It specifies CASSPDPGVRNTEAFF.

Regarding this clonotype: Likely a read error: the CDR3 ends without its conserved phenylalanine or tryptophan. The chain uses TRBV6-2 or TRBV6-3 and TRBJ2-1; no clear D. The CDR3 has 12 residues. V lost 5 bases to trimming and J lost 6 bases, with 8 bases between them. In germline, CDR1 is MNHEY, CDR2 SVGEGT. For the CDR3, the DNA is TGTGCCAGCAGTCCGACCGGCAATGAGCAGTTCCTC. It encodes CASSPTGNEQFL.

At least ten counts were recorded for this clonotype. The genes are TRBV5-1 and TRBJ2-2; maybe TRBD1 (5 bases). The ends were cut back, 4 bases at V and 1 base at J, with 14 bases in the middle. CDR1 SGHRS and CDR2 YFSETQ come from the germline V gene. This CDR3 spans 16 amino acids. The CDR3 reads CASSPQGRENTGELFF. As DNA, the CDR3 is TGCGCCAGCAGCCCGCAGGGCAGGGAGAACACCGGGGAGCTGTTTTTT.

There are many counts of this clonotype. V usage is TRBV9 and J usage is TRBJ2-5; TRBD1 matches at 8 bases. V lost 0 bases to trimming and J lost 2 bases; unmatched junction nucleotides: 3. Germline lookup yields CDR1 SGDLS and CDR2 YYNGEE. The CDR3 is 15 residues long. The CDR3 DNA is TGTGCCAGCAGCGTAGGGACAGGGAAACAAGAGACCCAGTACTTC. Its protein product is CASSVGTGKQETQYF.

The chain employs TRBV7-9 and TRBJ2-5, with no clear D. V was trimmed by 4 bases and J by 4 bases, leaving 7 bases between them. Germline CDR1 SEHNR, CDR2 FQNEAQ (reference sequence). CDR3 length equals 12 residues. Here the CDR3 reads CASSSAAETQYF. CDR3 coding DNA: TGTGCCAGCAGCTCCGCGGCAGAGACCCAGTACTTC.

This clonotype was seen ten or more times. The chain is built from TRBV7-2 and TRBJ2-1; 7 positions agree with TRBD1. The length of the CDR3 is 15 residues. Trimming took 5 bases from V and 3 from J; bases not matched to a gene: 7. The V gene's germline CDR1 is SGHTA and CDR2 FQGNSA. In DNA form, the CDR3 reads TGTGCCAGCAGCATTGGACAGGTGGACTACAATGAGCAGTTCTTC. It is translated as CASSIGQVDYNEQFF. The full variable domain, in which reference TRBV7-2 and TRBJ2-1 provide the parts outside the CDR3, is GAGVSQSPSNKVTEKGKDVELRCDPISGHTALYWYRQSLGQGLEFLIYFQGNSAPDKSGLPSDRFSAERTGGSVSTLTIQRTQQEDSAVYLCASSIGQVDYNEQFFGPGTRLTVL.

In the case of this clonotype: The junction shows a germline mismatch at one end, possibly a read error. The rearrangement uses TRBV18 and TRBJ1-2; 7 positions agree with TRBD1. Per the germline V gene, CDR1 is KGHSH and CDR2 is LQKENI. This CDR3 has 14 residues. The CDR3 coding sequence is TGCGCCAGCTCACCCGGACAGGAGCTCTATGGCTACACCTTC. Protein sequence: CASSPGQELYGYTF.

In this sample, this clonotype turned up many times. The chain has TRBV5-1 and TRBJ2-1; D is ambiguous. V was pared by 1 base and J by 5 bases, with 10 bases between. Germline loops: CDR1 SGHRS, CDR2 YFSETQ. This CDR3 comprises 14 residues. The CDR3 DNA sequence: TGCGCCAGCAGCTTGAGAATAGGAGACAATGAGCAGTTCTTC. Its translation is CASSLRIGDNEQFF. Full variable domain (remainder filled in from reference TRBV5-1 and TRBJ2-1): KAGVTQTPRYLIKTRGQQVTLSCSPISGHRSVSWYQQTPGQGLQFLFEYFSETQRNKGNFPGRFSGRQFSNSRSEMNVSTLELGDSALYLCASSLRIGDNEQFFGPGTRLTVL.

This clonotype was detected many times. This CDR3 is CASTPAGTAYEQYF. The CDR3, as DNA: TGTGCCAGCACCCCCGCGGGGACGGCCTACGAGCAGTACTTC. This chain links TRBV28 with TRBJ2-7; weak D call: TRBD2 (6 bases). Germline CDR1 is MDHEN and CDR2 is SYDVKM. The CDR3 runs 14 residues. V lost 7 bases to trimming and J lost 2 bases, with 15 bases between them.

Turning to this clonotype: The junction departs from the called germline gene at one end, perhaps through a read error. The chain carries TRBV6-1 and TRBJ1-5; the D is unclear. This CDR3 has 13 residues. Germline V gene sequence: CDR1 MNHNS, CDR2 SASEGT. The CDR3 DNA follows: TGTGTCAGCAGCACTCCCAGGATCCAGCCCCAGCATTTT. It translates to CVSSTPRIQPQHF.

Many counts were recorded for this clonotype. The V call is TRBV20-1, the J call TRBJ2-1, with 7 nucleotides matching TRBD2. The V and J ends lost 5 bases and 3 bases, in that order; junction bases with no gene match: 7. Germline V lookup: CDR1 DFQATT, CDR2 SNEGSKA (reference sequence). The CDR3 totals 14 residues. The CDR3 DNA follows: TGCAGTGCTCCAAACCCTAGCGGCTACAATGAGCAGTTCTTC. Residues: CSAPNPSGYNEQFF.

This clonotype was counted at least ten times. The chain couples TRBV4-2 to TRBJ2-1; 13 bases fit TRBD2. This CDR3 is built from 16 residues. Trimming at V came to 1 base and at J to 6 bases, leaving 3 bases not matched to a gene. Germline V gives CDR1 LGHNA, CDR2 YNFKEQ. The DNA for the CDR3 is TGTGCCAGCAGCCAAGCACTAGCGGGAGGGCCCAATGAGCAGTTCTTC. This encodes CASSQALAGGPNEQFF.

Many counts were recorded for this clonotype. This chain uses TRBV29-1 with TRBJ2-1, with unresolved D. The CDR3 is made up of 11 amino acids. V dropped 7 bases and J dropped 11 bases, with 15 bases sitting between them. Germline CDR1 and CDR2: SQVTM and ANQGSEA. CDR3 residues: CSASVIGQQFF. The CDR3 DNA reads TGCAGCGCGTCCGTGATCGGTCAGCAGTTCTTC.

This clonotype was observed many times. The chain combines TRBV6-5 with TRBJ2-7; maybe TRBD1 (6 bases). Looked up from germline, CDR1 is MNHEY and CDR2 is SVGAGI. The CDR3 spans 12 residues. V lost 6 bases, J lost 6 bases, and 12 bases lay in between. The CDR3 sequence is CASRPGHGEQYF. In DNA, the CDR3 is TGTGCCAGCAGACCGGGACACGGCGAGCAGTACTTC.

This clonotype was seen many times. The DNA for the CDR3 is TGCAGTGCTGGAGGGGGACTAGCGGGAGTCAATGAGCAGTTCTTC. This encodes CSAGGGLAGVNEQFF. The V call is TRBV20-1, the J call TRBJ2-1; the match to TRBD2 covers 14 bases. This CDR3 is 15 amino acids long. Looked up from germline, CDR1 is DFQATT and CDR2 is SNEGSKA (reference sequence). Trimming removed 5 bases from V and 6 bases from J; junction bases left unmatched: 6.

The sample holds many counts of this clonotype. V usage is TRBV19 and J usage is TRBJ1-5; D not certain. CDR3 size: 13 residues. V was trimmed by 10 bases and J by 0 bases, leaving 10 bases between them. Germline lookup yields CDR1 LNHDA and CDR2 SQIVND (reference sequence). CDR3 in amino acids: CATSTYSNQPQHF. CDR3 bases: TGTGCCACCAGCACCTATAGCAATCAGCCCCAGCATTTT.

This clonotype has a count of ten or more. The CDR3 region is CASSYGRGTDTQYF. CDR3 sequence (DNA): TGTGCCAGCAGTTACGGGAGGGGCACAGATACGCAGTATTTT. This chain uses TRBV6-2 or TRBV6-3 with TRBJ2-3, with 7 bases that match TRBD2. The CDR3 is made up of 14 amino acids. The ends lost 2 bases at V and 1 base at J; junction bases unmatched: 0. CDR1 MNHEY and CDR2 SVGEGT come from the germline V gene.

This clonotype was detected ten times or more. The chain carries TRBV20-1 and TRBJ2-3, with a weak D call TRBD1 (5 bases). Trimming removed 0 bases from V and 9 bases from J, with 13 bases in between. Germline values: CDR1 DFQATT, CDR2 SNEGSKA (reference sequence). CDR3 size: 13 residues. The chain's CDR3 is CSARDPQTGTQYF. The CDR3, as DNA: TGCAGTGCTAGAGATCCCCAAACAGGCACGCAGTATTTT.

This clonotype came up a few times. A much more abundant neighbour one base away suggests this may be a read error. DNA for the CDR3: TGTGCCAGCAGTTTTACCCTTCCCGGGGAGCTGTCTTTT. Translating it yields CASSFTLPGELSF. The chain links TRBV6-5 to TRBJ2-2; weak D call: TRBD2 (5 bases). This CDR3 is built from 13 residues. The germline gives CDR1 MNHEY, CDR2 SVGAGI.

This clonotype came up many times. The chain carries TRBV5-1 and TRBJ2-2; D possibly matches TRBD1 or TRBD2 (5 bases each). The CDR3 covers 15 residues. CDR1 SGHRS and CDR2 YFSETQ come from the germline V gene. The ends were cut back, 4 bases at V and 3 bases at J, with 13 bases in the middle. CDR3 DNA sequence: TGCGCCAGCAGCGGGCAGGGAGCCGACACCGGGGAGCTGTTTTTT. Translated: CASSGQGADTGELFF.

This clonotype was recorded many times. V usage is TRBV29-1 and J usage is TRBJ2-2; 10 bases map to TRBD2. Germline assignment: CDR1 SQVTM and CDR2 ANQGSEA. V shed 7 bases and J 2 bases; nucleotides not matched to a gene: 4. The CDR3 length is 14 residues. CDR3 in amino acids: CSGSSGGNTGELFF. In nucleotides, the CDR3 is TGCAGCGGATCTAGCGGGGGTAACACCGGGGAGCTGTTTTTT.